This T cell receptor beta chain was captured by sequencing in a study of CD8 T cells in Susac syndrome. The authors reverse transcribed roughly 0.5 to 1 ug RNA with random hexamers. The CDR3 of TCR beta was amplified by immunoSEQ multiplex PCR across 54 Vbeta and 13 Jbeta. TCRdb re-derived calls from the immunoSEQ multiplex PCR reads in MiXCR, one entry per CDR3 protein. The sample includes fewer than 150,000 distinct CDR3 sequences, around nine tenths of them seen just once. The CDR3 is 14 residues long. V was clipped by 5 bases and J by 6 bases, with 14 bases between them. The germline CDR1 and CDR2 sequences are MNHEY and SMNVEV (reference sequence). Sequencing of TCR beta drew on CD8+ and CD4+ T cells from blood. Concerning this clonotype itself: Its antigen is still unknown.

Study-wide results and limits: TCR sequencing and HLA analysis covered a relatively small number of individuals.

V and J are TRBV27 and TRBJ2-1, with D perhaps being TRBD1 or TRBD2 (6 bases each). Material for sequencing was CD8+ T cells from PBMCs. The sequence was collected from a human donor with multiple sclerosis. CDR3 DNA: TGTGCCAGCAGTCCATGGGGGGCGGGCAATGAGCAGTTCTTC. As protein: CASSPWGAGNEQFF.